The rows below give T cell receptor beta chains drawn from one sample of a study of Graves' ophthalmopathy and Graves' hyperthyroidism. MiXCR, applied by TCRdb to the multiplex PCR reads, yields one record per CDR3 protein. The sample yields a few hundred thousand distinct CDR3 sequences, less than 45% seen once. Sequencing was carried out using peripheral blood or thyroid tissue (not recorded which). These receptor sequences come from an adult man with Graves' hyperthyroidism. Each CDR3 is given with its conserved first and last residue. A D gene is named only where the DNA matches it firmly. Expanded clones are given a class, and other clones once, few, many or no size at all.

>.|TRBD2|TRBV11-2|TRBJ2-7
TGTGCCAGCAGCTTAGGACTAGCAAATGAGCAGTACTTC
CASSLGLANEQYF
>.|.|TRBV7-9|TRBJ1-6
TGTGCCAGCAGCTCCACAGGGCACGGTCCGGGCTCACCCCTCCACTTT
CASSSTGHGPGSPLHF
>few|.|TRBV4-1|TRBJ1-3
TGCGCCAGCAGCCAAGATCTCGGGCACAGAACTTCTGGAAACACCATATATTTT
CASSQDLGHRTSGNTIYF
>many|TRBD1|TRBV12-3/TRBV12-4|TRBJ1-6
TGTGCCAGCAGTTTCCGGACAGGGGTGAACAATTCACCCCTCCACTTT
CASSFRTGVNNSPLHF
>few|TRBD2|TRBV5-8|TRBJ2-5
TGTGCCAGCAGCTTGGAGGGACTAGCGGAAGAGACCCAGTACTTC
CASSLEGLAEETQYF
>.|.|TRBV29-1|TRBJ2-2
TGCAGCGTTGAAGTGGGGGAGCTGTTTTTT
CSVEVGELFF
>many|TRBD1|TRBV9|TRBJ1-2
TGTGCCAGCAGCGCCCGATGGACAGGGTTGGGCTCTGGCTACACCTTC
CASSARWTGLGSGYTF
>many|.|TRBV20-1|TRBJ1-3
TGCAGTGCTAGGTACATTCCTGGAAACACCATATATTTT
CSARYIPGNTIYF
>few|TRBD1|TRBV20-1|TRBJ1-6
TGCAGTGCTAGAAGGGGGCGGAGATATAATTCACCCCTCCACTTT
CSARRGRRYNSPLHF
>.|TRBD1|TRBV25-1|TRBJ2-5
TGTGCCAGCAGTGCTAGATCGACAGGGGGTGTGGAGACCCAGTACTTC
CASSARSTGGVETQYF
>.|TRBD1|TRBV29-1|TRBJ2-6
TGCAGCGTTGAAGCAGGGGGCGGCTCTGGGGCCAACGTCCTGACTTTC
CSVEAGGGSGANVLTF
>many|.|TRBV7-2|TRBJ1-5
TGTGCCAGCAGCTTAGCTTTCGGGAACAATCAGCCCCAGCATTTT
CASSLAFGNNQPQHF
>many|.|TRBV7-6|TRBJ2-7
TGTGCCAGCAGCTCTCAGGAAGACTACGAGCAGTACTTC
CASSSQEDYEQYF
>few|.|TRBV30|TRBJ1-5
TGTGCCTGGAGTCGGGGCAGGGATCAGCCCCAGCATTTT
CAWSRGRDQPQHF
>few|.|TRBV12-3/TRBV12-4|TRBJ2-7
TGTGCCAGCAGTGCGGCGAGCGTACCTCACTACGAGCAGTACTTC
CASSAASVPHYEQYF
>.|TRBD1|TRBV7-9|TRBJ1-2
TGTGCCAGCAGTACCCGGACAGGGGGCTTAAACTATGGCTACACTTTC
CASSTRTGGLNYGYTF